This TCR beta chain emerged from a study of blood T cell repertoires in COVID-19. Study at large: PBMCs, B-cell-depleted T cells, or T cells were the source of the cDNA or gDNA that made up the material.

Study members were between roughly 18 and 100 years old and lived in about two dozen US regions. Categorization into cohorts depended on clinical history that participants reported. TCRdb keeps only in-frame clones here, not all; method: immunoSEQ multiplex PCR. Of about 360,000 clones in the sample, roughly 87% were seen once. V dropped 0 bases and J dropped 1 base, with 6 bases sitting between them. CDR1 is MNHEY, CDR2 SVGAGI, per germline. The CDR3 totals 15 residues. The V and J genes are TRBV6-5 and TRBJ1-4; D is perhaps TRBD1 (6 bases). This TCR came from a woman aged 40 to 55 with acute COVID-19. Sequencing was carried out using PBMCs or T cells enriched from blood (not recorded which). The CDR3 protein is CASSYSTGTNEKLFF. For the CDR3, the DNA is TGTGCCAGCAGTTACTCGACAGGAACTAATGAAAAACTGTTTTTT.